This T cell receptor beta chain comes out of a study of T-cell memory formation after mild COVID-19. For the study at large: TCR clusters mostly belonged to single donors. Study conclusions and caveats: Those CD4+ clones that contracted were mainly in CM and EM (CD8+ ones in EMRA). SARS-CoV-2 specificity was not confirmed for second-wave clones peaking on day 37.

This clonotype was observed a handful of times. No antigen is known for it. V lost 4 bases and J 0 bases, leaving 10 bases between the germline ends. The CDR3 contains 15 residues. From germline, CDR1 is MGHRA and CDR2 YSYEKL. MiXCR, run by TCRdb on the 5' RACE reads, gives a single entry per CDR3 protein. The sample shows some 490,000 distinct CDR3 sequences, 15% to 20% of them seen only once. Sequences were obtained from PBMCs or a T cell subset sorted from them (not recorded which). The chain combines TRBV4-1 with TRBJ1-3; D is undetermined. The TCR comes from an adult woman who had mild COVID-19 (a few samples of this study predate the infection). Cell type and time point are not known. This CDR3 is CASSPRHVSGNTIYF. The CDR3 nucleotides read TGCGCCAGCAGCCCCCGGCATGTCTCTGGAAACACCATATATTTT.